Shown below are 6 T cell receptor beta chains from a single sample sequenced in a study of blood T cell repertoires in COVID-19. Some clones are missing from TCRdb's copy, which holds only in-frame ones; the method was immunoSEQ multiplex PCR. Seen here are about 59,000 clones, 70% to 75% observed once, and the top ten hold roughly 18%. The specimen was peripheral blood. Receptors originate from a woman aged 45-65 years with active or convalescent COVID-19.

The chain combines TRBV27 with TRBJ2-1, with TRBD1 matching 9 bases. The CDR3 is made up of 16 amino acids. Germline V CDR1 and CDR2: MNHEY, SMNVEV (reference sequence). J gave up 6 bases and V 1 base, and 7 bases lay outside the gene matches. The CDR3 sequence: CASSLYGTGNLNEQFF. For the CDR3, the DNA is TGTGCCAGCAGTTTATATGGGACAGGGAATCTCAATGAGCAGTTCTTC.

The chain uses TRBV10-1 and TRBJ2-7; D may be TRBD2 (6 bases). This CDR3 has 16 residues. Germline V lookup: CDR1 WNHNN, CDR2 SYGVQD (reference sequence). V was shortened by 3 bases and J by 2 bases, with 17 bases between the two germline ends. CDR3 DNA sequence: TGCGCCAGCAGTGATTCCTATAGCGGTACAACCTACGAGCAGTACTTC. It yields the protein CASSDSYSGTTYEQYF.

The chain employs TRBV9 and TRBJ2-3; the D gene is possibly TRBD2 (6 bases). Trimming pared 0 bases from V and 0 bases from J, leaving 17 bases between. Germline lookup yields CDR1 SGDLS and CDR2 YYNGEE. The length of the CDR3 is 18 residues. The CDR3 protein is CASSVDPLDSGSTDTQYF. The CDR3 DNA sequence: TGTGCCAGCAGCGTAGATCCCCTTGATAGCGGTAGCACAGATACGCAGTATTTT.

The CDR3 coding sequence is TGTGCCAGCAGCTTGTCGGGGGAAACTGAAGCTTTCTTT. Protein: CASSLSGETEAFF. This chain connects TRBV11-2 to TRBJ1-1, with D possibly TRBD1 on 5 matching bases. Germline V CDR1 and CDR2: SGHAT, FQNNGV. Trimming removed 3 bases from V and 5 bases from J, with 10 bases in between. The CDR3 has 13 residues. The entire variable domain, with the rest obtained from reference TRBV11-2 and TRBJ1-1, is as follows: EAGVAQSPRYKIIEKRQSVAFWCNPISGHATLYWYQQILGQGPKLLIQFQNNGVVDDSQLPKDRFSAERLKGVDSTLKIQPAKLEDSAVYLCASSLSGETEAFFGQGTRLTVV.

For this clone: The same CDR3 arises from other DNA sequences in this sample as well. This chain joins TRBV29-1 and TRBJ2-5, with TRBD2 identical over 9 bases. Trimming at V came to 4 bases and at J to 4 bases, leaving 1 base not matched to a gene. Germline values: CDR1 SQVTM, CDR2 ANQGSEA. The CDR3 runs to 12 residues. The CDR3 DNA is TGCAGCGTTGGCGGGAGGGGAGAGACCCAGTACTTC. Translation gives CSVGGRGETQYF.

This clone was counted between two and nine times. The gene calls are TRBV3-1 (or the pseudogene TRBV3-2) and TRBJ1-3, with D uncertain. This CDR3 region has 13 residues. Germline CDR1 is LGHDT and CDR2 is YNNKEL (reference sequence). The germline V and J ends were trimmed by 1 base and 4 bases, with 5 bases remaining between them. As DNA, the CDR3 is TGTGCCAGCAGCCAAGTACTGGGAAACACCATATATTTT. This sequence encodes CASSQVLGNTIYF.